Each of the 11 T cell receptor beta chains below was sequenced from the same sample in a study of blood T cells in healthy people across ages. A J-beta primer mix and a sample-barcoded 5' primer were used in a second PCR of about 7 to 12 cycles. A single record per CDR3 protein comes from TCRdb applying MiXCR to the 5' RACE reads. The sample has about 730,000 distinct CDR3 sequences, about 42% seen once. The sample comprised blood. Source of these receptors: an older woman in good health.

This rearrangement joins TRBV30 to TRBJ2-6; D is ambiguous. V was shortened by 4 bases and J by 1 base, with 14 bases between the two germline ends. The V gene's germline CDR1 is GTSNPN and CDR2 SVGIG (reference sequence). This CDR3 is built from 16 residues. DNA of the CDR3: TGTGCCTGGACGGCCAGGTCAAGATCTGGGGCCAACGTCCTGACTTTC. Protein product: CAWTARSRSGANVLTF.

This clonotype was counted ten times or more. The CDR3 here is CASRSGTATYEQYF. CDR3 DNA: TGTGCCAGCAGATCCGGGACAGCGACCTACGAGCAGTACTTC. The J gene is TRBJ2-7, the V gene TRBV6-2 or TRBV6-3; 7 nucleotides line up with TRBD1. Trimming at V came to 6 bases and at J to 2 bases, leaving 7 bases not matched to a gene. Germline values: CDR1 MNHEY, CDR2 SVGEGT. The CDR3 totals 14 residues.

This CDR3 is CATSDSGPYEQYF. CDR3 coding DNA: TGTGCCACCAGTGACTCCGGGCCCTACGAGCAGTACTTC. V usage is TRBV24-1 and J usage is TRBJ2-7; D not resolved. Germline CDR1 KGHDR, CDR2 SFDVKD. CDR3 length: 13 amino acids. Trimming shortened V by 4 bases and J by 2 bases, and 8 bases separated the two germline ends.

V is TRBV20-1 and J is TRBJ2-7; a weak D match, TRBD2 (6 bases). This CDR3 has 14 amino acids. V lost 3 bases and J lost 1, with 13 bases in between. Germline V CDR1 and CDR2: DFQATT, SNEGSKA (reference sequence). The CDR3 protein is CSASGGRWSYEQYF. The CDR3 DNA sequence: TGCAGTGCTAGTGGAGGGAGATGGTCCTACGAGCAGTACTTC.

The V and J genes are TRBV21-1 and TRBJ1-2; no check of the table's D call, TRBD1, against the DNA was made. TRBV21-1 is deemed a pseudogene. The CDR3 is 19 residues long. CDR3 sequence: CASSKGGVTGRGGNYGYTF. CDR3 nucleotides: TGTGCCAGCAGCAAAGGGGGTGTCACCGGCAGGGGCGGTAACTATGGCTACACCTTC.

This clonotype was found a few times. The chain combines TRBV27 with TRBJ2-3; D is undetermined. Germline CDR1 reads MNHEY; CDR2 reads SMNVEV (reference sequence). CDR3 length equals 15 residues. Trimming stripped 2 bases from V and 0 bases from J, with 9 bases between. The CDR3 nucleotides are TGTGCCAGCAGTTTACGGCAGGAGAGCACAGATACGCAGTATTTT. Translated, it gives CASSLRQESTDTQYF.

This chain joins TRBV12-3 or TRBV12-4 and TRBJ2-3, with 8 bases matching TRBD2. CDR3 length: 13 residues. V was clipped by 9 bases and J by 9 bases; unmatched bases: 11. The CDR3 DNA is TGTGCCAGTGCCGGGGGGGAGGAGACCACGCAGTATTTT. Protein sequence: CASAGGEETTQYF.

This clonotype was seen more than once but under ten times. The chain uses TRBV15 and TRBJ1-5; D is unresolved. CDR3 length equals 13 residues. Trimming left V 3 bases short and J 1 base short, with 4 bases between. The germline V gene encodes CDR1 LNHNV and CDR2 YYDKDF (reference sequence). The DNA of the CDR3 is TGTGCCACCAGCAGGTTAAGCAATCAGCCCCAGCATTTT. Amino acid sequence: CATSRLSNQPQHF.

This chain uses TRBV6-5 with TRBJ2-4, with 8 bases identical to TRBD2. The DNA end favors TRBJ2-5, so the J call may be wrong. CDR1 and CDR2 (germline): MNHEY, SVGAGI. The CDR3 has 14 residues. CDR3 protein: CASSWVAGQETQYF. Here the CDR3 DNA reads TGTGCCAGCAGTTGGGTAGCGGGGCAAGAGACCCAGTACTTC.

This clonotype has a handful of counts. The chain joins TRBV5-6 to TRBJ2-7; 10 bases are a match to TRBD1. The CDR3 has 15 amino acids. CDR1 and CDR2 from the germline V gene are SGHDT and YYEEEE. Unmatched junction bases numbered 8, after V lost 5 bases and J lost 3 bases. CDR3 sequence (DNA): TGTGCCAGCAGTAAGACAGGGGGCCTCGACTACGAGCAGTACTTC. Its translation: CASSKTGGLDYEQYF.

This clonotype was detected only a few times. The V and J genes are TRBV5-6 and TRBJ2-4; no clear D. CDR1 is SGHDT and CDR2 is YYEEEE in the germline V gene. V was pared by 0 bases and J by 7 bases, with 5 bases between. This CDR3 comprises 12 residues. Written as DNA, the CDR3 is TGTGCCAGCAGCTTGGCCTTGAACATTCAGTACTTC. This codes for CASSLALNIQYF.